These 4 T cell receptor beta chains were sequenced from one sample in a study of immune heterogeneity within non-small cell lung tumors. Amplification of the TCR beta CDR3 was achieved through multiplex PCR with 32 V and 13 J primers. TCRdb re-called the multiplex PCR reads through MiXCR, storing one row per CDR3 protein. Of under 20,000 distinct CDR3 sequences in the sample, approximately 26% are singletons; the top ten hold about 4%. TCRs were amplified from roughly 650 ng gDNA of bulk tumor per sample. Taken during surgery, several biopsies per primary tumor were spaced as far apart as possible within the tumor mass. Curative surgical treatment was performed in patients who had newly diagnosed, untreated non-small cell lung cancer. Material for sequencing was lung tumor tissue. These receptors came from a man between 35 and 55 years old with non-small cell lung cancer.

In this sample, this clonotype turned up many times. The chain combines TRBV2 with TRBJ1-2; D not certain. Between the trimmed V and J ends, which lost 10 bases and 7 bases, there was a span of 19 bases. This CDR3 region has 13 residues. Per germline, CDR1 SNHLY and CDR2 FYNNEI. Written as DNA, the CDR3 is TGTGCCACCTCTATAAGGCTCTCGGTTGGCTACACCTTC. As protein: CATSIRLSVGYTF. Together with reference TRBV2 and TRBJ1-2, the CDR3 gives the full variable domain: EPEVTQTPSHQVTQMGQEVILRCVPISNHLYFYWYRQILGQKVEFLVSFYNNEISEKSEIFDDQFSVERPDGSNFTLKIRSTKLEDSAMYFCATSIRLSVGYTFGSGTRLTVV.

About this clonotype: A single base separates this from a much larger clone, so it may be a read error. The rearrangement joins TRBV7-9 to TRBJ1-4; D is unclear. The CDR3 is made up of 13 amino acids. Germline lookup yields CDR1 SEHNR and CDR2 FQNEAQ (reference sequence). The CDR3 sequence is CASEQGSDENLFF. Here the CDR3 DNA reads TGTGCCAGCGAGCAAGGTTCGGATGAAAACCTGTTTTTT.

The V call is TRBV3-2, the J call TRBJ2-1; TRBD2 is the table's D call, not checked against the DNA. TRBV3-2 represents a pseudogene. The CDR3 has 17 amino acids. The CDR3 DNA follows: TGTGCCAGCAGGCAAGGGGACGGGAGAGGCTCCTACAATGAGCAGTTCTTC. It is translated as CASRQGDGRGSYNEQFF.

The chain couples TRBV20-1 to TRBJ2-6, with D uncertain. V lost 3 bases, J lost 1 base, and 7 bases lay in between. This CDR3 contains 14 residues. Germline CDR1 is DFQATT and CDR2 is SNEGSKA (reference sequence). CDR3 nucleotides: TGCAGTGCTAGGGAGTCGTCTGGGGCCAACGTCCTGACTTTC. Amino acids: CSARESSGANVLTF.